The table lists the clone carrying this T cell receptor (beta chain) with a few counts. cDNA serving as the sequencing template came from extracted, reverse transcribed RNA. Sequenced by immunoSEQ multiplex PCR; TCRdb stores in-frame clones only, minus some. The sample records under 150,000 clones, approximately 51% being singletons. The data originate from a study of CD8+ T cells in alopecia areata. Regarding treatment: oral pan-JAK inhibitor, 5-10 mg twice daily. The sample here was CD4+ T cells sorted from blood, taken at week 24, from a patient treated with tofacitinib. The TCR comes from a human donor with alopecia areata.

CDR3 in amino acids: CASSPPGRGDTQYF. CDR3 sequence (DNA): TGCGCCAGCAGCCCCCCGGGAAGGGGTGATACGCAGTATTTT. The V gene is TRBV4-1, the J gene TRBJ2-3; either TRBD1 or TRBD2 may supply D (5 bases each). The germline V gene has CDR1 MGHRA and CDR2 YSYEKL. Trimming stripped 4 bases from V and 6 bases from J, with 14 bases between. This CDR3 contains 14 residues.